These 24 T cell receptor beta chains originate from one sample sequenced in a study of blood T cell repertoires in COVID-19. Some clones are missing from TCRdb's copy, which holds only in-frame ones; the method was immunoSEQ multiplex PCR. The sample contains around 95,000 clones, roughly 80% of which appear only once. Sequenced material: peripheral blood. These receptors were taken from a man between 65 and 85 years old with active or convalescent COVID-19.

The gene calls are TRBV5-1 and TRBJ1-5, with D unclear. Germline CDR1 and CDR2: SGHRS and YFSETQ. Trimming took 4 bases from V and 4 from J, leaving 9 bases between them. The CDR3 is 13 residues long. CDR3 protein: CASSGGMNQPQHF. In nucleotides, the CDR3 is TGCGCCAGCAGCGGAGGGATGAATCAGCCCCAGCATTTT. Filled out from reference TRBV5-1 and TRBJ1-5, the complete variable domain reads KAGVTQTPRYLIKTRGQQVTLSCSPISGHRSVSWYQQTPGQGLQFLFEYFSETQRNKGNFPGRFSGRQFSNSRSEMNVSTLELGDSALYLCASSGGMNQPQHFGDGTRLSIL.

The chain employs TRBV24-1 and TRBJ2-1; 11 bases align to TRBD2. The CDR3 runs to 16 residues. V was clipped by 3 bases and J by 4 bases; unmatched bases: 4. Germline-derived CDR1 and CDR2 are KGHDR and SFDVKD. The CDR3: CATSDPGLAAYNEQFF. CDR3 in DNA: TGTGCCACCAGTGATCCGGGACTAGCGGCGTACAATGAGCAGTTCTTC.

In DNA form, the CDR3 reads TGTGCCAGCAGAACCGTCGGGGGGGCTGGGCCCCAGCATTTT. This codes for CASRTVGGAGPQHF. This chain links TRBV6-5 with TRBJ1-5; tentative D call: TRBD1 (6 bases). Trimming removed 6 bases from V and 9 bases from J, with 18 bases in between. Germline V gene data show CDR1 as MNHEY and CDR2 as SVGAGI. The CDR3 sequence is 14 residues long.

This clone was seen more than once but under ten times. Written as DNA, the CDR3 is TGTGCCAGCAGCCGGAAACGGGTAAACACCGGGGAGCTGTTTTTT. It codes for CASSRKRVNTGELFF. The chain has TRBV5-4 and TRBJ2-2; D gene ambiguous. The CDR3 has 15 residues. From germline, CDR1 is SGHNT and CDR2 YYREEE (reference sequence). Between the trimmed V and J ends, which lost 4 bases and 2 bases, there was a span of 12 bases.

This clone was seen a handful of times. J is TRBJ1-5 and V is TRBV28; perhaps TRBD1 as D (6 bases). The germline V gene has CDR1 MDHEN and CDR2 SYDVKM. Trimming cost V 5 bases and J 2 bases, with 19 bases left between them. The CDR3 spans 17 residues. Here the CDR3 DNA reads TGTGCCAGCAGTCCCCCCGGGGGCCGGGGGGGCAATCAGCCCCAGCATTTT. Its translation is CASSPPGGRGGNQPQHF.

The V and J genes are TRBV7-2 and TRBJ1-2, with a weak D call TRBD1 (6 bases). V was trimmed by 1 base and J by 3 bases, leaving 9 bases between them. Per germline, CDR1 SGHTA and CDR2 FQGNSA. The length of the CDR3 is 14 residues. The CDR3 bases are TGTGCCAGCAGCTTAGACAGGGCGGACTATGGCTACACCTTC. Its translation: CASSLDRADYGYTF. The entire variable domain, with the rest obtained from reference TRBV7-2 and TRBJ1-2, is as follows: GAGVSQSPSNKVTEKGKDVELRCDPISGHTALYWYRQSLGQGLEFLIYFQGNSAPDKSGLPSDRFSAERTGGSVSTLTIQRTQQEDSAVYLCASSLDRADYGYTFGSGTRLTVV.

The V gene is TRBV29-1, the J gene TRBJ2-7; 7 bases agree with TRBD1. Trimming at V came to 6 bases and at J to 5 bases, leaving 10 bases not matched to a gene. CDR1 and CDR2 from the germline V gene are SQVTM and ANQGSEA. CDR3 size: 13 residues. The CDR3 here is CSVRDRVVHEQYF. CDR3 in DNA: TGCAGCGTACGTGACAGGGTGGTCCACGAGCAGTACTTC.

J is TRBJ2-3 and V is TRBV24-1; D possibly corresponds to TRBD2 (8 bases). This CDR3 contains 18 residues. The germline CDR1 and CDR2 sequences are KGHDR and SFDVKD. The V and J ends lost 2 bases and 5 bases respectively, with 22 bases between them. The CDR3 DNA reads as TGTGCCACCAGTGATTCACGACAGGGCGGACTAGCTGTAGATACGCAGTATTTT. Amino acid sequence: CATSDSRQGGLAVDTQYF.

The chain combines TRBV20-1 with TRBJ2-6; TRBD1 is a possible D gene (6 bases). The length of the CDR3 is 15 residues. V shed 3 bases and J shed 0 bases, with 9 bases lying between them. Germline assignment: CDR1 DFQATT and CDR2 SNEGSKA (reference sequence). CDR3 DNA: TGCAGTGCTAGTAGGGGGTACTCTGGGGCCAACGTCCTGACTTTC. Amino acid sequence: CSASRGYSGANVLTF.

This clone appeared once. This sequence joins TRBV7-2 and TRBJ2-1, with 8 nucleotides matching TRBD2. The length of the CDR3 is 17 residues. Trimming removed 1 base from V and 0 bases from J; junction bases left unmatched: 5. Germline CDR1 SGHTA, CDR2 FQGNSA. CDR3 loop: CASSLGSGRGSYNEQFF. Written as DNA, the CDR3 is TGTGCCAGCAGCTTAGGGTCCGGGAGGGGCTCCTACAATGAGCAGTTCTTC.

Written as DNA, the CDR3 is TGCAGCGTTGGGCCGGGGGTCGATGGCTACACCTTC. Translating it yields CSVGPGVDGYTF. V is TRBV29-1 and J is TRBJ1-2; maybe TRBD1 (5 bases). V was clipped by 4 bases and J by 6 bases, with 12 bases between them. Germline values: CDR1 SQVTM, CDR2 ANQGSEA. The CDR3 length is 12 residues.

The chain links TRBV19 to TRBJ2-7, with TRBD2 as a possible D gene (6 bases). The V gene's germline CDR1 is LNHDA and CDR2 SQIVND (reference sequence). V was pared by 7 bases and J by 6 bases, with 22 bases between. The CDR3 spans 15 residues. The chain's CDR3 is CASTGSPGVFGEQYF. CDR3 bases: TGTGCCAGTACAGGGTCCCCGGGAGTTTTCGGCGAGCAGTACTTC.

The chain couples TRBV5-4 to TRBJ2-3; D is ambiguous. The germline V gene has CDR1 SGHNT and CDR2 YYREEE (reference sequence). The CDR3 consists of 12 residues. V was pared by 4 bases and J by 7 bases, with 10 bases between. Written as DNA, the CDR3 is TGTGCCAGCAGCCAACGTGCGAATACGCAGTATTTT. Translated: CASSQRANTQYF.

This rearrangement joins TRBV7-6 to TRBJ2-7, with TRBD2 identical over 11 bases. The trim removed 5 bases at V and 3 bases at J, leaving 9 bases unmatched. The CDR3 totals 16 residues. CDR1 is SGHVS, CDR2 FNYEAQ, per germline. CDR3 sequence (DNA): TGTGCCAGCAGCCCCGAGGTCGGGACTAGCGGCTACGAGCAGTACTTC. Its protein product is CASSPEVGTSGYEQYF. The full variable domain, completed using reference TRBV7-6 and TRBJ2-7, is GAGVSQSPRYKVTKRGQDVALRCDPISGHVSLYWYRQALGQGPEFLTYFNYEAQQDKSGLPNDRFSAERPEGSISTLTIQRTEQRDSAMYRCASSPEVGTSGYEQYFGPGTRLTVT.

The J gene is TRBJ2-7, the V gene TRBV7-3; TRBD1 matches at 9 bases. Germline CDR1 and CDR2: SGHTA and FQGTGA. The J segment lost 3 bases and the V segment lost 5 bases, leaving 5 bases of the junction unmatched. This CDR3 region has 14 residues. This CDR3 is CASSILTGGYEQYF. In nucleotides, the CDR3 is TGTGCCAGCAGCATCCTGACAGGGGGCTACGAGCAGTACTTC. Full variable domain (missing parts from reference TRBV7-3 and TRBJ2-7): GAGVSQTPSNKVTEKGKYVELRCDPISGHTALYWYRQSLGQGPEFLIYFQGTGAADDSGLPNDRFFAVRPEGSVSTLKIQRTERGDSAVYLCASSILTGGYEQYFGPGTRLTVT.

The chain has TRBV19 and TRBJ2-2; TRBD2 agrees at 8 bases. Germline V gene sequence: CDR1 LNHDA, CDR2 SQIVND (reference sequence). The CDR3 consists of 15 residues. The junction had 10 bases not matched to a gene; V was cut back by 7 bases and J by 6 bases. CDR3 in DNA: TGTGCCAGTAAGGCCTTTAGCGGGACTGCCGGGGAGCTGTTTTTT. The encoded protein is CASKAFSGTAGELFF. Full variable domain (rest looked up from reference TRBV19 and TRBJ2-2): DGGITQSPKYLFRKEGQNVTLSCEQNLNHDAMYWYRQDPGQGLRLIYYSQIVNDFQKGDIAEGYSVSREKKESFPLTVTSAQKNPTAFYLCASKAFSGTAGELFFGEGSRLTVL.

This chain joins TRBV30 and TRBJ2-6; 10 nucleotides agree with TRBD1. Germline V gene data show CDR1 as GTSNPN and CDR2 as SVGIG (reference sequence). The V gene end was trimmed by 7 bases and the J gene end by 4 bases; junction bases not matched to a gene: 10. This CDR3 is built from 16 residues. CDR3 sequence: CASAWGTGAGANVLTF. CDR3 coding DNA: TGTGCCTCAGCCTGGGGGACAGGGGCCGGGGCCAACGTCCTGACTTTC.

This chain links TRBV3-1 (or the pseudogene TRBV3-2) with TRBJ1-2; no definite D call. The CDR3 runs to 16 residues. Germline V gene lookup returns CDR1 LGHDT and CDR2 YNNKEL (reference sequence). Trimming took 0 bases from V and 4 from J, leaving 15 bases between them. The CDR3 bases are TGTGCCAGCAGCCAAGACATAGCATTCGGGTCCTATGGCTACACCTTC. Translating it yields CASSQDIAFGSYGYTF.

In DNA, the CDR3 is TGTGCCAGCAGTTTGGGACAGGGAAATTTCGGGGAGCTGTTTTTT. Translation: CASSLGQGNFGELFF. The J gene is TRBJ2-2, the V gene TRBV2; 9 positions match TRBD1. CDR3 length: 15 residues. V was pared by 5 bases and J by 7 bases, with 8 bases of the junction left unmatched. Per the germline V gene, CDR1 is SNHLY and CDR2 is FYNNEI.

The V gene is TRBV24-1, the J gene TRBJ2-3; TRBD2 aligns across 7 bases. This CDR3 has 13 residues. In germline, CDR1 is KGHDR, CDR2 SFDVKD. DNA of the CDR3: TGTCCTCGCGCGGGAGCGGTGACAGATACGCAGTATTTT. Its protein product is CPRAGAVTDTQYF.

The chain combines TRBV13 with TRBJ1-2, with TRBD1 as a possible D gene (6 bases). CDR1 is PRHDT and CDR2 is FYEKMQ in the germline V gene (reference sequence). This CDR3 is 14 amino acids long. The V gene lost 7 bases and the J gene lost 4 bases, with 16 bases spanning the gap. The chain's CDR3 is CASNRDTALYGYTF. CDR3 in DNA: TGTGCCAGCAACCGGGACACGGCACTCTATGGCTACACCTTC. The full variable domain, completed using reference TRBV13 and TRBJ1-2, is AAGVIQSPRHLIKEKRETATLKCYPIPRHDTVYWYQQGPGQDPQFLISFYEKMQSDKGSIPDRFSAQQFSDYHSELNMSSLELGDSALYFCASNRDTALYGYTFGSGTRLTVV.

The V call is TRBV24-1, the J call TRBJ2-1; D may be TRBD1 (6 bases). The CDR3 totals 16 residues. The germline V gene has CDR1 KGHDR and CDR2 SFDVKD. The ends were cut back, 6 bases at V and 1 base at J, with 15 bases in the middle. CDR3 sequence reads: CATSSQGQGSYNEQFF. The CDR3 bases are TGTGCCACCAGTTCCCAGGGGCAGGGGTCCTACAATGAGCAGTTCTTC.

V is TRBV7-2 and J is TRBJ2-3; D is uncertain. V lost 3 bases, J lost 2 bases, and 9 bases lay in between. This CDR3 is built from 14 residues. From germline, CDR1 is SGHTA and CDR2 FQGNSA. In nucleotides, the CDR3 is TGTGCCAGCAGCTTCGCCCAGGCCACAGATACGCAGTATTTT. Translating gives CASSFAQATDTQYF. Supplemented by reference TRBV7-2 and TRBJ2-3, the full variable domain reads GAGVSQSPSNKVTEKGKDVELRCDPISGHTALYWYRQSLGQGLEFLIYFQGNSAPDKSGLPSDRFSAERTGGSVSTLTIQRTQQEDSAVYLCASSFAQATDTQYFGPGTRLTVL.

The gene calls are TRBV18 and TRBJ2-7; 11 bases are shared with TRBD1. The CDR3 has 15 residues. The germline CDR1 and CDR2 sequences are KGHSH and LQKENI. V shed 3 bases, J shed 0 bases, and the junction held 1 base outside the gene matches. The CDR3 loop is CASSPGTGGSYEQYF. In nucleotides, the CDR3 is TGTGCCAGCTCACCTGGGACAGGGGGCTCCTACGAGCAGTACTTC.